This TCR beta chain is drawn from a study of blood T cell repertoires in COVID-19. Study details: The United States, Italy and Spain provided the acute and convalescent COVID-19 samples.

In germline, CDR1 is SGDLS, CDR2 YYNGEE. Trimming left V 4 bases short and J 9 bases short, with 17 bases between. The CDR3 consists of 14 residues. Only one count was recorded for this clone. Per the authors' pipeline: Estimates of nucleated cell counts were drawn from the amplification of reference gene primers. Sequencing used immunoSEQ multiplex PCR; TCRdb keeps in-frame clones, though not all of them. The V and J calls and clone size come from that table; D and trimming were worked out from the DNA. The sample contains about 120,000 clones, around nine tenths of which appear only once. The receptor was derived from a woman in her 50s with acute or convalescent COVID-19. Material: peripheral blood. The V and J genes are TRBV9 and TRBJ2-1; D might be TRBD2 (6 bases). CDR3 loop: CASSTRAPGVEQFF. CDR3 DNA sequence: TGTGCCAGCAGCACCCGGGCCCCGGGGGTTGAGCAGTTCTTC. The variable domain in full, with the rest retrieved from reference TRBV9 and TRBJ2-1, is DSGVTQTPKHLITATGQRVTLRCSPRSGDLSVYWYQQSLDQGLQFLIQYYNGEERAKGNILERFSAQQFPDLHSELNLSSLELGDSALYFCASSTRAPGVEQFFGPGTRLTVL.